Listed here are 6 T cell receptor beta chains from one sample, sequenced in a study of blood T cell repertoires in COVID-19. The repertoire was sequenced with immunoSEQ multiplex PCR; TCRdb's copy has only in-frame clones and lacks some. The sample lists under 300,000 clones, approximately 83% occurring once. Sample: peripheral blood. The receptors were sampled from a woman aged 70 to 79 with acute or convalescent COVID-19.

This chain's CDR3 is CASSLGLEPGAYYGYTF. The DNA of the CDR3 is TGTGCCAGCAGTTTAGGTCTTGAGCCCGGAGCCTACTATGGCTACACCTTC. This rearrangement joins TRBV28 to TRBJ1-2; D unresolved. With 2 bases removed from V and 3 bases from J, the gap between germline ends came to 19 bases. Germline CDR1 is MDHEN and CDR2 is SYDVKM. This CDR3 has 17 residues.

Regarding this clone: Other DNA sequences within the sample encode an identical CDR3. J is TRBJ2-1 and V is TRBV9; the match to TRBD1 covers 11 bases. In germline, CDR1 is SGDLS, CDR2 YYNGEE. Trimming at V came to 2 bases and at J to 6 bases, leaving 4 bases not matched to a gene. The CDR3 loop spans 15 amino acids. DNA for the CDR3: TGTGCCAGCAGCGTTGGGACAGGGGGGGGCAATGAGCAGTTCTTC. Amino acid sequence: CASSVGTGGGNEQFF.

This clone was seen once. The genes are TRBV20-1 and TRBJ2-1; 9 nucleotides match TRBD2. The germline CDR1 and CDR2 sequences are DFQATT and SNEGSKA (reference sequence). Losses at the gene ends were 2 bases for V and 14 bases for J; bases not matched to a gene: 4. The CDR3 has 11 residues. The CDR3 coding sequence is TGCAGTGCTAGACGGGGGACTAGCAAGTTCTTC. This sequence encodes CSARRGTSKFF.

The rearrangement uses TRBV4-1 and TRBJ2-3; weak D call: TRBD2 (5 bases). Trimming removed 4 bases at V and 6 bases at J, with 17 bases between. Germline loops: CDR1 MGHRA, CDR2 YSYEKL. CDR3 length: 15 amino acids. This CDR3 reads CASSRQDSQGDTQYF. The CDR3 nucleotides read TGCGCCAGCAGCCGGCAGGACTCACAAGGGGATACGCAGTATTTT.

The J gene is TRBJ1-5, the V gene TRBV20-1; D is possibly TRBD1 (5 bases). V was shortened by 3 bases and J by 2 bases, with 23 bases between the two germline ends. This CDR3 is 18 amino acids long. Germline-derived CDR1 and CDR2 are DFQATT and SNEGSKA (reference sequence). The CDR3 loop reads CSASGLQGGASRNQPQHF. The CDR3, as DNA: TGCAGTGCTAGTGGGTTGCAGGGTGGAGCGAGTCGCAATCAGCCCCAGCATTTT.

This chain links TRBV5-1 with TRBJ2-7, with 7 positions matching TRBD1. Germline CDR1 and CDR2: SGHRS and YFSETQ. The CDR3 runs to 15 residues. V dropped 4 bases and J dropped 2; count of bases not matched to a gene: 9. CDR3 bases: TGCGCCAGCAGCCCTCGACAGGGTACTCCCTACGAGCAGTACTTC. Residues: CASSPRQGTPYEQYF.